The sequence of this T cell receptor beta chain was determined in a study of Ad26.COV2.S vaccination and SARS-CoV-2 variants (dated by TCRdb to about 2021). Some background on the complete study: Donors in the vaccine arm were drawn from COV1001, a phase I-IIa trial of Ad26.COV2.S in healthy adults that was multicentre, randomized, double-blind and placebo-controlled. Ad26.COV2.S was given intramuscularly at 5x10^10 or 1x10^11 viral particles, as a single shot or as two shots 56 days apart. Sequencing of the TCRbeta repertoire served to evaluate the specificity and breadth of SARS-CoV-2-reactive T cell receptors following Ad26.COV2.S vaccination. The TCR-sequenced set comprised around 32 samples: about 19 Ad26.COV2.S vaccine recipients, 5 placebo recipients and 8 SARS-CoV-2 convalescent individuals. Participants in the trial were split at random into five groups of five each, receiving low-dose or high-dose Ad26.COV2.S once or twice, or else placebo on both occasions. Investigators did not know the trial group allocation while performing experiments and assessing outcomes.

TCRbeta CDR3 regions were sequenced with the immunoSEQ Assay. After extraction, genomic DNA underwent amplification by bias-controlled multiplex PCR, followed by high-throughput sequencing. Regarding the original processing steps: To quantify the absolute abundance of each unique TCRbeta CDR3 region, sequences were collapsed and filtered. T cell fraction was estimated by normalizing TCRbeta template counts to usable DNA, with usable DNA measured through amplification of reference genes found in all nucleated cells. Repertoire TCRs were annotated as SARS-CoV-2-specific by exact matching of V gene, CDR3 amino acid sequence and J gene to a known reactive TCR set. The reference SARS-CoV-2 TCR set came from MIRA and was filtered for enrichment in COVID-19-positive ImmuneCODE repertoires, removing public or cross-reactive TCRs. Drawing on the MIRA antigens, annotated TCRs were analysed further at the level of specific ORF or position within ORF. Breadth was defined as the number of annotated unique rearrangements divided by the total number of unique productive rearrangements, and depth was defined as the summed frequency of the annotated unique rearrangements. Two-sided Wilcoxon rank-sum tests were used to compare TCR breadth between groups. As stored in TCRdb, this immuneACCESS dataset retains in-frame rearrangements with V and J assigned. A fraction of the clones does not appear; measured against another copy, unresolved V genes explain less than half of the discrepancy, and the remainder lacks a known reason. The V and J calls and clone size are taken from that table; D and trimming were inferred from the DNA. Present in this sample are 400,000 to 450,000 clones, 80% to 95% of which were seen just once. The leading ten clones occupy 1.5% to 2% of the sample.

Details on this clone: This clone's antigen is unknown. Within one base of it there is no much larger clone, and no base qualities were kept.

The treatment or condition label of this sample denotes: some 19 received Ad26.COV2.S at low or high dose, single or two shots; about five received placebo; per-sample allocation not given. For vaccine and placebo recipients, repertoires were sequenced using samples collected on day 63 after the first injection. Between 29 July and 7 August 2020, Cohort 1b enrolled about two dozen adults aged 18-55 years at one site in Boston, USA. Ad26.COV2.S was a replication-incompetent adenovirus type 26 vector that expressed a prefusion-stabilized SARS-CoV-2 spike protein derived from the original Wuhan strain. The germline V gene (reference sequence) gives CDR1 as SEHNR and CDR2 as FQNEAQ. The V end loses 8 bases and the J end loses 5 bases, and a stretch of 21 bases separates them. Counted from cysteine to phenylalanine, this CDR3 has 15 amino acids. Of the read, only the CDR3 DNA is kept; its 45 bases are in frame from base 1.

The research as a whole found: After vaccination, spike-specific CD8+ and CD4+ T cell responses were reported to show substantial breadth. Vaccine and placebo recipients had comparable non-spike TCR breadth, which fits with the vaccine containing only spike. Ad26.COV2.S recipients had higher spike-specific TCR breadth than placebo recipients (P = 0.0014). The authors noted that the TCR breadth and depth analyses may have underestimated total T cell responses. The study lacked the statistical power to compare responses across vaccine doses or regimens.

The sequence was obtained from a person between 18 and 59 years old who received the Ad26.COV2.S COVID-19 vaccine or a placebo. The source material was peripheral blood, sampled in a trial of Ad26.COV2.S vaccine versus placebo. The sequence links TRBV7-9 to TRBJ2-5, with TRBD1 perhaps the D gene, on 6 matching bases. The nucleotides are TGTGCCAGCTCTCCCCTGGCAGGGGTAGGTGAGACCCAGTACTTC. Its protein is CASSPLAGVGETQYF.